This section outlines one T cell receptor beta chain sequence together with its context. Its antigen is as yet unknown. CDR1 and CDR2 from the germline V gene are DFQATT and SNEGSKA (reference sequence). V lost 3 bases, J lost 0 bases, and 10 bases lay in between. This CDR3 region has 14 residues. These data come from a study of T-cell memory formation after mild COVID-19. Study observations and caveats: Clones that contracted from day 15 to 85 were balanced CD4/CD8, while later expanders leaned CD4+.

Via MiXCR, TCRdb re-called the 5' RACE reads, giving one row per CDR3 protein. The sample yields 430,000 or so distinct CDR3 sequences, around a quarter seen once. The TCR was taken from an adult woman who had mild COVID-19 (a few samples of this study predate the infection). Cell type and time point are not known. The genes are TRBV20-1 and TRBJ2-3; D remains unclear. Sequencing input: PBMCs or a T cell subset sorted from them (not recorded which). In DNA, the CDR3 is TGCAGTGCTAGTTTGGTTGGCAGCACAGATACGCAGTATTTT. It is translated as CSASLVGSTDTQYF.